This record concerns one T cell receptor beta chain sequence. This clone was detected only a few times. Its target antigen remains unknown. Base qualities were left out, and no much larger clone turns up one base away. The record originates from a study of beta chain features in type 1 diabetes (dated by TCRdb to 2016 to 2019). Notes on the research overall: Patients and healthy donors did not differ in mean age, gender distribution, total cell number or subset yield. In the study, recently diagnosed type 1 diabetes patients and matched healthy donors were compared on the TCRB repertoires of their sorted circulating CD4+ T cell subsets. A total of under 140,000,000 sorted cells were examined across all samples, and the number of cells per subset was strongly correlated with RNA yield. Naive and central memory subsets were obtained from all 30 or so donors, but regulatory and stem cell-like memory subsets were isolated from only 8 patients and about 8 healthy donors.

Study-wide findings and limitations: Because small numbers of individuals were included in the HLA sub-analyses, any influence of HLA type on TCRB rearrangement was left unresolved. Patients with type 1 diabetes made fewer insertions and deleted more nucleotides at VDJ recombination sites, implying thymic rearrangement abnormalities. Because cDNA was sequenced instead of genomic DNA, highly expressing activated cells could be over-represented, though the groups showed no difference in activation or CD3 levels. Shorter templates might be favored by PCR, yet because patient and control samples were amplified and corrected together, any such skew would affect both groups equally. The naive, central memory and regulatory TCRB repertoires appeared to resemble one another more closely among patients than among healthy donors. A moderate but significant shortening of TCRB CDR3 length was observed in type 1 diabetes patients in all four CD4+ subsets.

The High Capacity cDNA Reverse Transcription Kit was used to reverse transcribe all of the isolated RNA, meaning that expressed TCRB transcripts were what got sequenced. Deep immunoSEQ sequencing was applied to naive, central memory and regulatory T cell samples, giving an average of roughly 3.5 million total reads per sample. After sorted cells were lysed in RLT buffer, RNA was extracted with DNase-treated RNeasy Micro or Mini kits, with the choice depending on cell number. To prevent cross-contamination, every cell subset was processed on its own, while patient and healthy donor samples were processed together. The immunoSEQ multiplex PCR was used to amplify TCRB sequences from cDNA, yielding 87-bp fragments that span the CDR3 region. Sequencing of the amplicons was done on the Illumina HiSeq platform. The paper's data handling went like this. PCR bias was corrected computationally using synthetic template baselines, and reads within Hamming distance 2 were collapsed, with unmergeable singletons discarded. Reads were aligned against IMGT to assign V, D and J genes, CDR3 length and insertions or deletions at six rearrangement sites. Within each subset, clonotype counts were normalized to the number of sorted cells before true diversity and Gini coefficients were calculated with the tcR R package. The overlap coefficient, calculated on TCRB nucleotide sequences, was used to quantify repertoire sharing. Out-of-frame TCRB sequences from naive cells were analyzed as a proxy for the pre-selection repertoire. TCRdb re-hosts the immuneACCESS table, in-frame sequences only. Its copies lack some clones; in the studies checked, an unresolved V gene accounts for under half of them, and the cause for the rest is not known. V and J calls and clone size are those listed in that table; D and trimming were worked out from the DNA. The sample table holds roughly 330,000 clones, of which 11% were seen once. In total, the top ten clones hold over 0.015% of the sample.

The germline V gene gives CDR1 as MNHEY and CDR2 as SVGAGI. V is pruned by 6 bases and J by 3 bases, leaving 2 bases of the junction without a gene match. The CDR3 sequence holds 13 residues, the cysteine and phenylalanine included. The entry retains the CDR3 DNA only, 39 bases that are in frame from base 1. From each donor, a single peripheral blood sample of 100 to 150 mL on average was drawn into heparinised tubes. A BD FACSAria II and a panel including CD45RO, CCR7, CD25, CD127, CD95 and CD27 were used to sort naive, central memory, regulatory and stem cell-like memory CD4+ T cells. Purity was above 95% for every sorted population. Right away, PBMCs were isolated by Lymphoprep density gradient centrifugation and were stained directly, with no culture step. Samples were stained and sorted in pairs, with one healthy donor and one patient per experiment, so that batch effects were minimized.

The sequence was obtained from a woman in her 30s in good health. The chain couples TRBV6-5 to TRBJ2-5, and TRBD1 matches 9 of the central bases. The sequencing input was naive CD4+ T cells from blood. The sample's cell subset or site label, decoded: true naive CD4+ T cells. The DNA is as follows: TGTGCCAGCAGGAGGGACAGGGAAGAGACCCAGTACTTC. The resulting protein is CASRRDREETQYF.